What follows are 6 T cell receptor beta chains derived from one specimen sequenced in a study of blood T cell repertoires in COVID-19. TCRdb keeps only in-frame clones here, not all; method: immunoSEQ multiplex PCR. Of some 220,000 clones listed, approximately 85% are singletons. The sequenced material came from peripheral blood. Every receptor here comes from an older woman with COVID-19, enrolled during active disease.

The chain is built from TRBV7-2 and TRBJ2-7; possible D gene TRBD2, 7 bases. The germline V gene encodes CDR1 SGHTA and CDR2 FQGNSA. V gave up 5 bases and J gave up 0 bases, with 14 bases separating them. CDR3 length equals 15 residues. CDR3 sequence reads: CASSPLRGASYEQYF. The CDR3, as DNA: TGTGCCAGCAGCCCCCTCCGGGGGGCCTCCTACGAGCAGTACTTC.

The rearrangement joins TRBV18 to TRBJ2-5, with 10 bases that match TRBD1. The CDR3 loop spans 16 amino acids. V dropped 5 bases and J dropped 5; count of bases not matched to a gene: 11. Germline V gene lookup returns CDR1 KGHSH and CDR2 LQKENI. The CDR3 loop is CASSWKTGGDGETQYF. In DNA, the CDR3 is TGTGCCAGCTCATGGAAGACAGGGGGCGATGGGGAGACCCAGTACTTC.

The CDR3 is CASSSTGTVSTDTQYF. DNA of the CDR3: TGTGCCAGCAGCTCAACCGGGACTGTCAGCACAGATACGCAGTATTTT. The J gene is TRBJ2-3, the V gene TRBV7-3; the D gene is possibly TRBD2 (6 bases). CDR1 and CDR2 (germline): SGHTA, FQGTGA. This CDR3 spans 16 amino acids. Trimming left V 4 bases short and J 0 bases short, with 14 bases between.

V usage is TRBV15 and J usage is TRBJ1-3, with D possibly TRBD1 on 6 matching bases. Trimming cost V 5 bases and J 2 bases, with 13 bases left between them. CDR3 length equals 15 residues. Per the germline V gene, CDR1 is LNHNV and CDR2 is YYDKDF (reference sequence). CDR3 sequence (DNA): TGTGCCACCAGCCTTCCTTCAGGGGCTGGAAACACCATATATTTT. The encoded protein is CATSLPSGAGNTIYF.

V and J are TRBV7-9 and TRBJ2-2; 10 bases are shared with TRBD2. Germline V gene lookup returns CDR1 SEHNR and CDR2 FQNEAQ (reference sequence). V lost 3 bases, J lost 4 bases, and 2 bases stayed unmatched. This CDR3 spans 15 amino acids. DNA of the CDR3: TGTGCCAGCAGCTTGAGCGGGGGGGCCACCGGGGAGCTGTTTTTT. It specifies CASSLSGGATGELFF.

V gene TRBV3-1 (or the pseudogene TRBV3-2) combines with J gene TRBJ1-2, with 8 bases aligning to TRBD1. This CDR3 comprises 17 residues. The trim removed 2 bases at V and 7 bases at J, leaving 15 bases unmatched. Germline V gene data show CDR1 as LGHDT and CDR2 as YNNKEL (reference sequence). The CDR3 region has the DNA TGTGCCAGCAGCCAACCCAAAGACAGGGGTGAAGAGGGTGGCTACACCTTC. Protein: CASSQPKDRGEEGGYTF.